There are a few counts of the clone carrying this T cell receptor (beta chain). Its antigen is currently unknown. Time point: pre-sensitization, week 0. Treatment specified: therapeutic diphenylcyclopropenone sensitization with weekly scalp DPC. One entry per CDR3 protein, called by TCRdb with MiXCR from the RACE reads. The data hold about 80,000 distinct CDR3 sequences, with less than 15% observed a single time. This sample is drawn from a study of human T cells and chemical hapten exposure. Background on the study: Throughout the roughly 24-week study, diphenylcyclopropenone was applied weekly to the patients' scalps.

Findings and caveats of the study: Counts of TCRs above 1 in 1000 frequency stayed unchanged with DPC sensitization.

The sequence was collected from a woman between 50 and 59 years old with alopecia areata. Some clones in this sample may be carry-over from other donors' samples. Specimen: whole blood, collected in connection with sensitization to the hapten diphenylcyclopropenone (DPC).

The CDR3 reads CATLGANYGYTF. The CDR3, as DNA: TGTGCCACCCTAGGGGCTAACTATGGCTACACCTTC. This rearrangement joins TRBV28 to TRBJ1-2; TRBD1 might be the D (5 bases). Germline lookup yields CDR1 MDHEN and CDR2 SYDVKM. Trimming left V 10 bases short and J 0 bases short, with 9 bases between. The CDR3 has 12 residues.